This T cell receptor beta chain was identified in a study of Ad26.COV2.S vaccination and SARS-CoV-2 variants. Regarding treatment: around 19 received Ad26.COV2.S at low or high dose, single or two shots; 5 received placebo; per-sample allocation not given. Sampling happened 63 days after the first vaccine or placebo injection. The data were produced by immunoSEQ multiplex PCR, yet TCRdb's version contains in-frame clones alone and is incomplete. This sample carries more than 300,000 clones, 85% of them seen once, and the ten largest clones take under 2.5%. Germline CDR1 and CDR2: SNHLY and FYNNEI. The CDR3 length is 15 residues. Between the trimmed V and J ends, which lost 3 bases and 4 bases, there was a span of 13 bases. This clone has only one observation.

This clonotype originated in a person aged 18-60 years who received the Ad26.COV2.S COVID-19 vaccine or a placebo. The sample was peripheral blood, taken in a trial of Ad26.COV2.S vaccine versus placebo. The rearrangement uses TRBV2 and TRBJ2-1; possible D gene TRBD1, 5 bases. The CDR3 here is CASSDADIFYNEQFF. The CDR3, as DNA: TGTGCCAGCAGTGACGCGGACATATTTTACAATGAGCAGTTCTTC.